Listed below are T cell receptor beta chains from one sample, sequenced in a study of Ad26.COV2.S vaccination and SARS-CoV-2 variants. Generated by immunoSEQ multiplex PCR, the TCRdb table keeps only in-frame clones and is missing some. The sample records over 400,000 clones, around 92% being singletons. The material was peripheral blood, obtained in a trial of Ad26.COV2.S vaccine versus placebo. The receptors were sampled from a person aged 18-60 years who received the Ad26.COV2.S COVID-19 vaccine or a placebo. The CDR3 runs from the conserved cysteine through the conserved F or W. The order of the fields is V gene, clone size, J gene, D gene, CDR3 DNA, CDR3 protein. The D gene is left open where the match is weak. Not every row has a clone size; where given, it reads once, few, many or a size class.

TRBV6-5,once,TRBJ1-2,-,TGTGCCAGCAGTTACTCGAGTTCGAGAAGCGGCTATGGCTACACCTTC,CASSYSSSRSGYGYTF
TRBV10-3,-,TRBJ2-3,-,TGTGCCATCAGTACCCCTTCGGGGGCCACAGATACGCAGTATTTT,CAISTPSGATDTQYF
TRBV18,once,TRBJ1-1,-,TGTGCCAGCTCCTCAGCCGGGAACACTGAAGCTTTCTTT,CASSSAGNTEAFF
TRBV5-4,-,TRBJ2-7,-,TGTGCCACTCCGGACAGTTTCTACGAGCAGTACTTC,CATPDSFYEQYF
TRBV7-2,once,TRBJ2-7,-,TGTGCCAGCAGCTTAGACGGGGTCTCATCCTACGAGCAGTACTTC,CASSLDGVSSYEQYF
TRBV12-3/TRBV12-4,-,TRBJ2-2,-,TGTGGCGCCGGGGTCCTGAACACCGGGGAGCTGTTTTTT,CGAGVLNTGELFF
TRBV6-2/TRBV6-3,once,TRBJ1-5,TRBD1,TGTGCCAGCAGTTACGCAGGGGGCATAGGTCAGCCCCAGCATTTT,CASSYAGGIGQPQHF
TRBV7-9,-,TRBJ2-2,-,TGTGCCAGCAGCTTAAGGGACGCCGGGGAGCTGTTTTTT,CASSLRDAGELFF
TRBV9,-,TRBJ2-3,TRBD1,TGTGCCAGCAGCGACCGGGACAGAAGCACAGATACGCAGTATTTT,CASSDRDRSTDTQYF
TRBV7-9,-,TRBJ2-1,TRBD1,TGTGCCAGCAGCTCACAGGGGCTCTCCGAGCAGTTCTTC,CASSSQGLSEQFF
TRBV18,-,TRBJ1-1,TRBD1,TGTGCCAGCTCACCACCACAGGGGGCTAGGGACACTGAAGCTTTCTTT,CASSPPQGARDTEAFF
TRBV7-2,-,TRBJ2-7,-,TGTGCCAGCAGCGCAGACTACGAGCAGTACTTC,CASSADYEQYF
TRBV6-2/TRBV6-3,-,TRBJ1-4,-,TGTGCCAGCAGTTACGTCCTTGAAAAACTGTTTTTT,CASSYVLEKLFF
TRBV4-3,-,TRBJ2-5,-,TGCGCCAGCAGCCAAGATTATCGAGAGACCCAGTACTTC,CASSQDYRETQYF
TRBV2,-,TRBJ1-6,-,TGTGCCAGCAGTCCACCTCTCAGGGGTTATAATTCACCCCTCCACTTT,CASSPPLRGYNSPLHF
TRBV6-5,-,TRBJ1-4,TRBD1,TGTGCCAGCAGTTACAGGACAGGACGGGGGGAAAAACTGTTTTTT,CASSYRTGRGEKLFF
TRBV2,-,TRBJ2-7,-,TGTGCCAGCAGCCTCATACAGACAGAGACCTACGAGCAGTACTTC,CASSLIQTETYEQYF
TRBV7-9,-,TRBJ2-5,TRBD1,TGTGCCAGCAGCTTAGGGGACAGAATCCAAGAGACCCAGTACTTC,CASSLGDRIQETQYF
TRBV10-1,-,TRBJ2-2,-,TGCGCCAGCAGTGAAGCGACCGGGGAGCTGTTTTTT,CASSEATGELFF
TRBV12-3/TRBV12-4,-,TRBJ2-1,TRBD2,TGTGCCAGTACCACGGGGGGGATCGCTGAGCAGTTCTTC,CASTTGGIAEQFF
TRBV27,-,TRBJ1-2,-,TGTGCCAGCAGTCCCCGCGCTACGGACAGTCGTAACTATGGCTACACCTTC,CASSPRATDSRNYGYTF
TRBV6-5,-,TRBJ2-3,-,TGTGCCAGCAGGGATACAGGGTTCGGCACAGATACGCAGTATTTT,CASRDTGFGTDTQYF
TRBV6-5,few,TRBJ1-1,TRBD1,TGTGCCAGCAGTAACCGGGACAGGGGGCTTTCTGAAGCTTTCTTT,CASSNRDRGLSEAFF
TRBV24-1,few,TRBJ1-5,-,TGTGCCACCAAATTCAGTAGCAATCAGCCCCAGCATTTT,CATKFSSNQPQHF
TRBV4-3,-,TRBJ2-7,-,TGCGCCAGCAGCCAAGATCGGTCCCCTACCTACGAGCAGTACTTC,CASSQDRSPTYEQYF
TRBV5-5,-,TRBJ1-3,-,TGTGCCAGCAGCTTTGCGGTGACTGGAAACACCATATATTTT,CASSFAVTGNTIYF
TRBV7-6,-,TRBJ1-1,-,TGTGCCAGCAGCTTAGTAGATGCGCAGCCGAACACTGAAGCTTTCTTT,CASSLVDAQPNTEAFF
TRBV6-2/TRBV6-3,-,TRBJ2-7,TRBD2,TGTGCCAGCAGCGCGGGGGTCGAGCAGTACTTC,CASSAGVEQYF
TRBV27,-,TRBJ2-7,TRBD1,TGTGCCAGCAGTATAGGGACAGGCGGGTCCTACGAGCAGTACTTC,CASSIGTGGSYEQYF
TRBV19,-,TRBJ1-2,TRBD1,TGTGCCAGCATCGACAGGGGGAGATACTATGGCTACACCTTC,CASIDRGRYYGYTF
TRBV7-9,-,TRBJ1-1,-,TGTGCCAGCAGCTTAGGAGCGTCAGTCACTCTTTTT,CASSLGASVTLF
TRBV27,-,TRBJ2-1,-,TGTGCCAGCAGTTTCTGGGGGGATAGCTCCTACAATGAGCAGTTCTTC,CASSFWGDSSYNEQFF
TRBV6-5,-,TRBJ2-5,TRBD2,TGTGCCAGCAGTCCTAGCGGGGTGATTGGGGAGACCCAGTACTTC,CASSPSGVIGETQYF
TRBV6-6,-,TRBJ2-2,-,TGTGCCAGCAGTTACACCGTGAACACCGGGGAGCTGTTTTTT,CASSYTVNTGELFF
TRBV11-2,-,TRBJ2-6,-,TGTGCCAGCAGCTCCGCGACGGGGTACAACGTCCTGACTTTC,CASSSATGYNVLTF
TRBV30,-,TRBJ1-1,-,TGTGCCTGGAGTGGCGGGCGGGCGAACACTGAAGCTTTCTTT,CAWSGGRANTEAFF
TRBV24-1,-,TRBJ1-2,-,TGTGCCACCAGTGATTTAACGCCACAGGGATCCTATGGCTACACCTTC,CATSDLTPQGSYGYTF
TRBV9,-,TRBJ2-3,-,TGTGCCAGCAGCGTAGCCCCCAGGGTGGATAACACGCAGTATTTT,CASSVAPRVDNTQYF
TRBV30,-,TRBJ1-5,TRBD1,TGTGCCTGGAGTGTAGGACAGGGGGATCAGCCCCAGCATTTT,CAWSVGQGDQPQHF
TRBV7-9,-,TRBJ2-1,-,TGTGCCAGCAGCTCGGGGGGCTCGGTCGGGAGTGAGCAGTTCTTC,CASSSGGSVGSEQFF
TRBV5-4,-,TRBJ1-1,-,TGTGCCAGCAGCTCGGACACTGAAGCTTTCTTT,CASSSDTEAFF
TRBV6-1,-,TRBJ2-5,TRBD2,TGTGCCAGCAGTGAATTGGGCGGGGGGGGCTCAGAGACCCAGTACTTC,CASSELGGGGSETQYF
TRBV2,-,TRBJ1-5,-,TGTGCCAGCAGTCCCCGGGGCCCCAATCAGCCCCAGCATTTT,CASSPRGPNQPQHF
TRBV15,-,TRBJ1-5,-,TGTGCCACCAGCAGAAAGATATTTCTTGGGACACCAAATCAGCCCCAGCATTTT,CATSRKIFLGTPNQPQHF
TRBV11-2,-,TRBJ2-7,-,TGTGCCAGCAGCTTAGGGTGGCAGACCTCCTACGAGCAGTACTTC,CASSLGWQTSYEQYF